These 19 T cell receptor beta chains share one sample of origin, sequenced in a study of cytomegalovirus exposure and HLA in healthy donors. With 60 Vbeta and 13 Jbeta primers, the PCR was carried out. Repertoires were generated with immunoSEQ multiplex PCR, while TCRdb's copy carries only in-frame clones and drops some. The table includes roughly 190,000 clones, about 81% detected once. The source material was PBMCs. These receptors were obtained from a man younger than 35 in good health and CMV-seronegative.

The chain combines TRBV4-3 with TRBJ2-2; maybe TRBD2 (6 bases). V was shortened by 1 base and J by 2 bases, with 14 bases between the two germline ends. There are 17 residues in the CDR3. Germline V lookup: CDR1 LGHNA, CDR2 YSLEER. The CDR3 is CASSQVGGALNTGELFF. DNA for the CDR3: TGCGCCAGCAGCCAAGTGGGGGGTGCCCTAAACACCGGGGAGCTGTTTTTT.

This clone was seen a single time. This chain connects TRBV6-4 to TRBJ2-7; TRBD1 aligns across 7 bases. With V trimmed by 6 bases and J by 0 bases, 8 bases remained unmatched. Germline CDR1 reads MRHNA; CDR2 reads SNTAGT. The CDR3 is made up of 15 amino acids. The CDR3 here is CASRIRQGVSYEQYF. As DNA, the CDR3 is TGTGCCAGCAGGATCCGACAGGGCGTCTCCTACGAGCAGTACTTC.

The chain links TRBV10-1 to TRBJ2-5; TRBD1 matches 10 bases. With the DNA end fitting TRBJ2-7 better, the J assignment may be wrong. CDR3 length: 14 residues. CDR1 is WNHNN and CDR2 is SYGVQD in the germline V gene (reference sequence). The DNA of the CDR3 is TGCGCCAGCAGTAGGGGACAGGGGCCCTACGAGCAGTACTTC. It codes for CASSRGQGPYEQYF.

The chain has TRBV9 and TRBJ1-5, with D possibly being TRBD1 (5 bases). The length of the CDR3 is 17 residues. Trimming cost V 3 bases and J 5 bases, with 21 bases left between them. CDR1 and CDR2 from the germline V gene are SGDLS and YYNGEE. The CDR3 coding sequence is TGTGCCAGCAGCGCACCATCGACTCAGGGTCCCCATCAGCCCCAGCATTTT. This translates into CASSAPSTQGPHQPQHF.

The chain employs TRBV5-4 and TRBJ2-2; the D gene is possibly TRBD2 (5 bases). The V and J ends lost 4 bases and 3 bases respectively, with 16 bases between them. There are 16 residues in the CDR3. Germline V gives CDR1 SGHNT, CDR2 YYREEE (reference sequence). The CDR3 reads CASSPKLSADTGELFF. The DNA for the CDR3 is TGTGCCAGCAGCCCGAAGTTATCAGCGGACACCGGGGAGCTGTTTTTT.

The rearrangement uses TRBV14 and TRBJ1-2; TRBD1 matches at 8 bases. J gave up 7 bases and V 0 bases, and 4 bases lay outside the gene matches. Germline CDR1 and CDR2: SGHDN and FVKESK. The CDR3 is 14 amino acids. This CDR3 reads CASSQDQGAGGYTF. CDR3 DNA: TGTGCCAGCAGCCAAGACCAGGGGGCGGGTGGCTACACCTTC.

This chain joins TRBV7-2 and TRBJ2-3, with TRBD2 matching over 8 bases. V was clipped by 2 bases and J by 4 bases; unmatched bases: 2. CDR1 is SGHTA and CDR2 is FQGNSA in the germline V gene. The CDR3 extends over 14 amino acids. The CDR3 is CASSLSGGADTQYF. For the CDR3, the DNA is TGTGCCAGCAGCTTATCCGGGGGGGCAGATACGCAGTATTTT. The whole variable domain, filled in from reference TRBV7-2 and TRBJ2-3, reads GAGVSQSPSNKVTEKGKDVELRCDPISGHTALYWYRQSLGQGLEFLIYFQGNSAPDKSGLPSDRFSAERTGGSVSTLTIQRTQQEDSAVYLCASSLSGGADTQYFGPGTRLTVL.

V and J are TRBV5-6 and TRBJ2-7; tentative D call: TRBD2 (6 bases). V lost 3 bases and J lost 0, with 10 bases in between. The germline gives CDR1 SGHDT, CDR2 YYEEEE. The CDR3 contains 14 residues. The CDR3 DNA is TGTGCCAGCAGCTGGAGGGACGGCTCCTACGAGCAGTACTTC. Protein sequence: CASSWRDGSYEQYF.

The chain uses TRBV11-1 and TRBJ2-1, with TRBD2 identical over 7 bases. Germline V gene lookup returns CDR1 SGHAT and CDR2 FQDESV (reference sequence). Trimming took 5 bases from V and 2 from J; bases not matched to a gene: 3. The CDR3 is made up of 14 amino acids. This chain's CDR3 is CASSPSGAYNEQFF. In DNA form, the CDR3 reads TGTGCCAGCAGCCCTAGCGGAGCCTACAATGAGCAGTTCTTC.

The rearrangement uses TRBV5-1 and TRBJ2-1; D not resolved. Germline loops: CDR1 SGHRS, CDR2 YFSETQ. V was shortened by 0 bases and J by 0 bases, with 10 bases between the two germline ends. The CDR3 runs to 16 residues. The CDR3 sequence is CASSLGRISSYNEQFF. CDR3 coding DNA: TGCGCCAGCAGCTTGGGCCGAATTAGCTCCTACAATGAGCAGTTCTTC.

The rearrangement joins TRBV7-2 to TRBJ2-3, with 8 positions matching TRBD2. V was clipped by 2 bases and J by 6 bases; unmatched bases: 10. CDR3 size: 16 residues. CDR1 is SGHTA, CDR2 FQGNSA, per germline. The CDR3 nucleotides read TGTGCCAGCAGCTTATTCCGCGGGAGGACCTTGGATACGCAGTATTTT. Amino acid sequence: CASSLFRGRTLDTQYF.

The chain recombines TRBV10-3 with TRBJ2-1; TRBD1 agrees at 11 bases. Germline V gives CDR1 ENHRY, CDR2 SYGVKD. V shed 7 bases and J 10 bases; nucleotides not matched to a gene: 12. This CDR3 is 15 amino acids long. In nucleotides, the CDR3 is TGTGCCATCATGAGGACAGGGGGCTACGATGGGGAGCAGTTCTTC. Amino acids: CAIMRTGGYDGEQFF.

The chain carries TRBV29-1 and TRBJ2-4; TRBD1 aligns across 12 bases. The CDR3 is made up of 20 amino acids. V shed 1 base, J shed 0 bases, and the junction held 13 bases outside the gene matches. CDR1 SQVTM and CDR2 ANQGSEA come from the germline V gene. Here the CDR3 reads CSVEGLVGTGGVLAKNIQYF. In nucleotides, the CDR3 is TGCAGCGTTGAAGGGTTGGTGGGGACAGGGGGCGTTTTAGCCAAAAACATTCAGTACTTC. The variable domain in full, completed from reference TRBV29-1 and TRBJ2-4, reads SAVISQKPSRDICQRGTSLTIQCQVDSQVTMMFWYRQQPGQSLTLIATANQGSEATYESGFVIDKFPISRPNLTFSTLTVSNMSPEDSSIYLCSVEGLVGTGGVLAKNIQYFGAGTRLSVL.

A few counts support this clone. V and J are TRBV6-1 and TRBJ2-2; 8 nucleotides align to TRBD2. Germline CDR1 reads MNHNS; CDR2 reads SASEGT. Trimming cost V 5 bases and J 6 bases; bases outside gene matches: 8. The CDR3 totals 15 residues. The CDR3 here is CASSPRGGSAGELFF. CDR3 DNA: TGTGCCAGCAGTCCCCGGGGGGGGTCGGCCGGGGAGCTGTTTTTT.

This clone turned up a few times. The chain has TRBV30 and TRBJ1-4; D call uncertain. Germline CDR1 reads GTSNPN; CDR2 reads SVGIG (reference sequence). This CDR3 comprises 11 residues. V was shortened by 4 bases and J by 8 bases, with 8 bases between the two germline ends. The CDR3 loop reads CAWTYAEKLFF. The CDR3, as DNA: TGTGCCTGGACATATGCGGAAAAACTGTTTTTT. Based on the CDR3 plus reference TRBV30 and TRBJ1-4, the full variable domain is SQTIHQWPATLVQPVGSPLSLECTVEGTSNPNLYWYRQAAGRGLQLLFYSVGIGQISSEVPQNLSASRPQDRQFILSSKKLLLSDSGFYLCAWTYAEKLFFGSGTQLSVL.

This CDR3 is CASTLVGNTEAFF. Here the CDR3 DNA reads TGTGCCAGCACCCTAGTAGGGAACACTGAAGCTTTCTTT. The chain employs TRBV7-9 and TRBJ1-1; D uncertain. Trimming stripped 7 bases from V and 1 base from J, with 10 bases between. The CDR3 is 13 amino acids. Germline CDR1 is SEHNR and CDR2 is FQNEAQ (reference sequence).

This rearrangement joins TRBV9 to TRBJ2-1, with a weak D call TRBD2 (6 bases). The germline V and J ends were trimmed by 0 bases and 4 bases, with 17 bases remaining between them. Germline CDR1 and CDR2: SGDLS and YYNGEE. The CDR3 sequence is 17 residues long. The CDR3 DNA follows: TGTGCCAGCAGCGTAGATGGGGAGGTACGATTATACAATGAGCAGTTCTTC. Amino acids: CASSVDGEVRLYNEQFF.

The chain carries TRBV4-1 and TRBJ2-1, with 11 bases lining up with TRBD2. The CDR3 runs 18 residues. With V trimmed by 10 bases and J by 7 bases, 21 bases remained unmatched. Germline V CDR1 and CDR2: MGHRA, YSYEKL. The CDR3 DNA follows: TGCGCCACCAAAGTACAGGCCGGCCATAGCGGGAGGGGGAATGAGCAGTTCTTC. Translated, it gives CATKVQAGHSGRGNEQFF.

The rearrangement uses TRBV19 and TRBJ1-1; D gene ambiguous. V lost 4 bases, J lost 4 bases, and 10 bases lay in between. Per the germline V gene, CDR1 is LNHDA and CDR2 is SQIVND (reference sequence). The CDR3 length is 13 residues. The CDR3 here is CASSKRVGTEAFF. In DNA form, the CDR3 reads TGTGCCAGTAGTAAACGGGTTGGCACTGAAGCTTTCTTT.